The 28 T cell receptor beta chains listed next were all sequenced from one sample in a study of T cells in Graves' hyperthyroidism and ophthalmopathy. RNA transcripts gave rise to amplified TCR beta CDR3 regions. HTBI primers were used for first-round RT-PCR of the TCR CDR3. Using its own MiXCR run on the multiplex PCR reads, TCRdb lists one record per CDR3 protein. This sample has some 270,000 distinct CDR3 sequences, with 10% to 15% found just once. Material: blood. These receptors were obtained from a woman aged 25 to 39 with Graves' hyperthyroidism that later progressed to Graves' ophthalmopathy.

This clonotype was counted many times. This sequence joins TRBV6-2 or TRBV6-3 and TRBJ2-1; 10 nucleotides line up with TRBD2. The germline CDR1 and CDR2 sequences are MNHEY and SVGEGT. Unmatched junction bases numbered 4, after V lost 4 bases and J lost 7 bases. The CDR3 consists of 14 residues. The CDR3 nucleotides are TGTGCCAGCAGTTCCACGACTAGCGGGAATGAGCAGTTCTTC. Translating gives CASSSTTSGNEQFF.

This clonotype was seen ten or more times. The gene calls are TRBV20-1 and TRBJ2-5; 16 bases agree with TRBD2. Germline values: CDR1 DFQATT, CDR2 SNEGSKA (reference sequence). The CDR3 spans 16 residues. The trim removed 2 bases at V and 3 bases at J, leaving 3 bases unmatched. The CDR3 loop is CSARWGTSGREETQYF. The CDR3 nucleotides read TGCAGTGCTAGATGGGGGACTAGCGGGAGGGAAGAGACCCAGTACTTC.

This clonotype was seen a handful of times. The chain employs TRBV7-9 and TRBJ2-7; D uncertain. In germline, CDR1 is SEHNR, CDR2 FQNEAQ (reference sequence). V was clipped by 3 bases and J by 4 bases, with 19 bases between them. The CDR3 has 16 amino acids. In DNA form, the CDR3 reads TGTGCCAGCAGCTTTTACGGGTGGTCGGGTACGTACGAGCAGTACTTC. This encodes CASSFYGWSGTYEQYF.

This clonotype was recorded at least ten times. The chain employs TRBV28 and TRBJ1-2; D gene uncertain. The CDR3 consists of 12 residues. V was clipped by 3 bases and J by 8 bases, with 10 bases between them. The V gene's germline CDR1 is MDHEN and CDR2 SYDVKM. The CDR3 loop is CASSLGMGGYTF. The CDR3 nucleotides read TGTGCCAGCAGTTTGGGGATGGGGGGCTACACCTTC.

This clonotype was found a few times. The genes are TRBV7-9 and TRBJ2-5, with D unclear. CDR1 is SEHNR and CDR2 is FQNEAQ in the germline V gene (reference sequence). V was trimmed by 4 bases and J by 0 bases, leaving 9 bases between them. This CDR3 is built from 14 residues. CDR3 protein: CASSSPRDQETQYF. The CDR3 region has the DNA TGTGCCAGCAGCTCCCCAAGGGACCAAGAGACCCAGTACTTC.

The chain combines TRBV18 with TRBJ2-2; D uncertain. In germline, CDR1 is KGHSH, CDR2 LQKENI. The CDR3 has 13 amino acids. V lost 2 bases and J 7 bases, leaving 8 bases between the germline ends. DNA for the CDR3: TGTGCCAGCTCACCAGGGGAAGGCGGGGAGCTGTTTTTT. Translating it yields CASSPGEGGELFF.

This clonotype showed up many times. The rearrangement links TRBV7-9 to TRBJ2-5, with D possibly being TRBD1 (6 bases). This CDR3 is built from 14 residues. Germline V lookup: CDR1 SEHNR, CDR2 FQNEAQ (reference sequence). V lost 3 bases, J lost 5 bases, and 13 bases lay in between. The CDR3 protein is CASSLNLGAETQYF. DNA of the CDR3: TGTGCCAGCAGCTTGAATCTGGGGGCGGAGACCCAGTACTTC.

This clonotype was detected many times. The rearrangement uses TRBV28 and TRBJ1-1, with 7 bases matching TRBD1. Germline CDR1 is MDHEN and CDR2 is SYDVKM. This CDR3 spans 15 amino acids. V lost 4 bases to trimming and J lost 1 base; unmatched junction nucleotides: 6. The CDR3 DNA reads as TGTGCCAGCAGTTGGATAGGGGGCCAGAACACTGAAGCTTTCTTT. Encoded protein: CASSWIGGQNTEAFF.

This clonotype occurred a few times. The chain couples TRBV7-9 to TRBJ2-2; D is perhaps TRBD1 (5 bases). The CDR3 contains 18 residues. Trimming took 5 bases from V and 0 from J, leaving 19 bases between them. Germline V gene sequence: CDR1 SEHNR, CDR2 FQNEAQ (reference sequence). CDR3 protein: CASSASDPGLTNTGELFF. CDR3 nucleotides: TGTGCCAGCAGCGCATCGGATCCAGGGTTAACGAACACCGGGGAGCTGTTTTTT.

The gene calls are TRBV15 and TRBJ1-5; 7 bases are a match to TRBD1. V trimming: 1 base; J trimming: 7 bases; junction bases outside the gene matches: 7. This CDR3 has 15 amino acids. Germline CDR1 and CDR2: LNHNV and YYDKDF (reference sequence). For the CDR3, the DNA is TGTGCCACCAGCAGAGGTGGAGGGGGCGACCAGCCCCAGCATTTT. Amino acid sequence: CATSRGGGGDQPQHF.

The V call is TRBV11-1, the J call TRBJ1-5, with 7 bases identical to TRBD1. From germline, CDR1 is SGHAT and CDR2 FQDESV (reference sequence). The CDR3 consists of 16 residues. Trimming at V came to 0 bases and at J to 5 bases, leaving 7 bases not matched to a gene. Here the CDR3 reads CASSLARGRGHQPQHF. In DNA form, the CDR3 reads TGTGCCAGCAGCTTAGCTAGGGGGCGCGGACATCAGCCCCAGCATTTT.

This clonotype was seen at least ten times. This chain joins TRBV7-9 and TRBJ2-7; no clear D. The CDR3 is made up of 13 amino acids. CDR1 SEHNR and CDR2 FQNEAQ come from the germline V gene (reference sequence). Trimming shortened V by 1 base and J by 3 bases, and 7 bases separated the two germline ends. CDR3 DNA sequence: TGTGCCAGCAGCTTAGAAACGAACTACGAGCAGTACTTC. Translation gives CASSLETNYEQYF.

This clonotype was seen many times. The chain joins TRBV9 to TRBJ2-3, with 9 bases fitting TRBD1. The CDR3 contains 15 residues. V was pared by 1 base and J by 2 bases, with 2 bases of the junction left unmatched. Germline CDR1 is SGDLS and CDR2 is YYNGEE. The CDR3 sequence: CASSVTGGPTDTQYF. CDR3 coding DNA: TGTGCCAGCAGCGTAACAGGGGGCCCCACAGATACGCAGTATTTT.

In this sample, this clonotype turned up a few times. This chain links TRBV19 with TRBJ2-2, with a weak D call TRBD2 (5 bases). V was cut by 2 bases and J by 0 bases, with 7 bases left in between. Per germline, CDR1 LNHDA and CDR2 SQIVND (reference sequence). The CDR3 is 15 residues long. The CDR3 here is CASSITGANTGELFF. DNA for the CDR3: TGTGCCAGTAGTATAACCGGGGCGAACACCGGGGAGCTGTTTTTT.

The chain links TRBV7-3 to TRBJ2-3, with 8 bases that match TRBD1. CDR1 and CDR2 (germline): SGHTA, FQGTGA. The V gene end was trimmed by 5 bases and the J gene end by 1 base; junction bases not matched to a gene: 11. The CDR3 runs 17 residues. This CDR3 is CASSPSGQGFGTDTQYF. In DNA, the CDR3 is TGTGCCAGCAGCCCGTCCGGACAGGGTTTCGGCACAGATACGCAGTATTTT.

This clonotype was counted at least ten times. This chain connects TRBV6-1 to TRBJ1-3; 7 bases line up with TRBD1. Germline CDR1 MNHNS, CDR2 SASEGT. The CDR3 sequence is 13 residues long. Unmatched junction bases numbered 2, after V lost 5 bases and J lost 4 bases. CDR3 in DNA: TGTGCCAGCAGTTTGGACAGGGGAAACACCATATATTTT. It is translated as CASSLDRGNTIYF.

This clonotype was detected many times. This rearrangement joins TRBV6-2 or TRBV6-3 to TRBJ1-1, with D uncertain. The V end was cut by 2 bases, the J end by 0 bases, with 4 bases between. Germline CDR1 reads MNHEY; CDR2 reads SVGEGT. There are 13 residues in the CDR3. The CDR3 here is CASSYGMNTEAFF. CDR3 DNA sequence: TGTGCCAGCAGTTACGGTATGAACACTGAAGCTTTCTTT.

The V call is TRBV9, the J call TRBJ1-3; D is possibly TRBD1 (5 bases). Germline assignment: CDR1 SGDLS and CDR2 YYNGEE. This CDR3 comprises 15 residues. The ends were cut back, 0 bases at V and 0 bases at J, with 7 bases in the middle. CDR3 nucleotides: TGTGCCAGCAGCGTAGGGGGCACCTCTGGAAACACCATATATTTT. Amino acid sequence: CASSVGGTSGNTIYF.

This clonotype was counted ten times or more. V and J are TRBV6-1 and TRBJ2-1, with no clear D. V shed 5 bases and J shed 5 bases, with 16 bases lying between them. In germline, CDR1 is MNHNS, CDR2 SASEGT. CDR3 length: 15 amino acids. CDR3 protein: CASSYVWGVDNEQFF. The CDR3 region has the DNA TGTGCCAGCAGTTACGTCTGGGGTGTCGACAATGAGCAGTTCTTC.

This clonotype was observed at least ten times. J is TRBJ1-4 and V is TRBV2; D is unclear. CDR3 length equals 12 residues. CDR1 is SNHLY, CDR2 FYNNEI, per germline. The germline V and J ends were trimmed by 6 bases and 8 bases, with 10 bases remaining between them. The CDR3 bases are TGTGCCAGCAGCGGTCGGAAAGAAAAACTGTTTTTT. It specifies CASSGRKEKLFF.

This clonotype was observed many times. V gene TRBV12-3 or TRBV12-4 combines with J gene TRBJ2-1; 7 positions match TRBD2. V lost 3 bases to trimming and J lost 6 bases; unmatched junction nucleotides: 5. The length of the CDR3 is 14 residues. The CDR3 nucleotides are TGTGCCAGCAGTTTCGGCGGGAGTGGCAATGAGCAGTTCTTC. Amino acid sequence: CASSFGGSGNEQFF.

This sequence joins TRBV6-1 and TRBJ2-2; 9 bases fit TRBD1. The V gene end was trimmed by 5 bases and the J gene end by 3 bases; junction bases not matched to a gene: 10. The CDR3 sequence is 17 residues long. Per the germline V gene, CDR1 is MNHNS and CDR2 is SASEGT. In DNA form, the CDR3 reads TGTGCCAGCAGTCCCTTACAGGGGGCTTTATACACCGGGGAGCTGTTTTTT. Its protein product is CASSPLQGALYTGELFF.

V is TRBV20-1 and J is TRBJ2-7; 11 nucleotides align to TRBD1. J was trimmed by 2 bases and V by 7 bases; bases with no gene match: 4. The CDR3 contains 13 residues. Germline V CDR1 and CDR2: DFQATT, SNEGSKA (reference sequence). The CDR3 sequence is CSGGGQGAYEQYF. Written as DNA, the CDR3 is TGCAGTGGAGGGGGACAGGGGGCCTACGAGCAGTACTTC.

This clonotype was seen at least ten times. CDR3 protein: CASSEPDWDNEQFF. CDR3 DNA: TGTGCCAGCAGTGAACCGGACTGGGACAATGAGCAGTTCTTC. V is TRBV6-1 and J is TRBJ2-1, with a possible D match to TRBD2 (5 bases). Trimming removed 2 bases at V and 5 bases at J, with 10 bases between. The CDR3 is made up of 14 amino acids. Germline values: CDR1 MNHNS, CDR2 SASEGT.

This clonotype was detected a few times. At one end, the junction sequence differs from germline, possibly due to a read error. The gene calls are TRBV7-8 and TRBJ2-1; 7 nucleotides align to TRBD2. Germline V gene data show CDR1 as SGHVS and CDR2 as FQNEAQ. The CDR3 has 13 residues. The CDR3 DNA reads TGTGCCAGCAGCTTCCGGGACTACAATAAGCAGTTCTTC. Amino acid sequence: CASSFRDYNKQFF.

This clonotype occurred many times. This sequence joins TRBV7-2 and TRBJ2-1; possibly TRBD2 for D (6 bases). The V end lost 1 base, the J end lost 10 bases, and 14 bases lay between the germline ends. The CDR3 spans 14 residues. CDR1 and CDR2 (germline): SGHTA, FQGNSA. As DNA, the CDR3 is TGTGCCAGCAGCTTAGGCTCTTGGGGACTCGAGCAGTTCTTC. Protein sequence: CASSLGSWGLEQFF. Using reference TRBV7-2 and TRBJ2-1 for the parts outside the CDR3, the full variable domain is GAGVSQSPSNKVTEKGKDVELRCDPISGHTALYWYRQSLGQGLEFLIYFQGNSAPDKSGLPSDRFSAERTGGSVSTLTIQRTQQEDSAVYLCASSLGSWGLEQFFGPGTRLTVL.

As to this clonotype: This could be a read error, since a much larger clone is one nucleotide away. This chain links TRBV28 with TRBJ2-5, with D maybe TRBD2 (5 bases). Per the germline V gene, CDR1 is MDHEN and CDR2 is SYDVKM. This CDR3 region has 12 residues. CDR3 in DNA: TGTGCCGGCAGTTTTAGGAGGAAGACCCAGTACTTC. Its translation is CAGSFRRKTQYF.

The gene calls are TRBV4-1 and TRBJ2-2, with 8 bases that match TRBD2. CDR1 and CDR2 (germline): MGHRA, YSYEKL. The CDR3 extends over 16 amino acids. V shed 2 bases, J shed 1 base, and the junction held 3 bases outside the gene matches. The CDR3 DNA sequence: TGCGCCAGCAGCCAATTACTAGCGGTGAACACCGGGGAGCTGTTTTTT. This translates into CASSQLLAVNTGELFF.